This T cell receptor (beta chain) came from a study of T cell responses to AZD1222 COVID-19 vaccine. Clones were read by immunoSEQ multiplex PCR, and TCRdb kept only the in-frame ones, dropping some. The table records 100,000 or so clones, around nine tenths of them present only once. CDR3 size: 14 residues. Overall study findings and caveats: It was only a handful of AZD1222 recipients who were seropositive at baseline. No day 14 peak samples; only post-peak repertoires were characterized.

Of note for this clone: Its antigen is undetermined.

The sequenced sample was peripheral blood, obtained on day 0 of AZD1222 vaccination. The genes are TRBV21-1 and TRBJ1-1; TRBD1 is taken as the D call from the table, unchecked against the DNA. TRBV21-1 is a pseudogene segment. This TCR came from an adult in good health. The CDR3 DNA reads as TGTGCCAGCGCTATTACGGGACAGAACACTGAAGCTTTCTTT. Translation gives CASAITGQNTEAFF.